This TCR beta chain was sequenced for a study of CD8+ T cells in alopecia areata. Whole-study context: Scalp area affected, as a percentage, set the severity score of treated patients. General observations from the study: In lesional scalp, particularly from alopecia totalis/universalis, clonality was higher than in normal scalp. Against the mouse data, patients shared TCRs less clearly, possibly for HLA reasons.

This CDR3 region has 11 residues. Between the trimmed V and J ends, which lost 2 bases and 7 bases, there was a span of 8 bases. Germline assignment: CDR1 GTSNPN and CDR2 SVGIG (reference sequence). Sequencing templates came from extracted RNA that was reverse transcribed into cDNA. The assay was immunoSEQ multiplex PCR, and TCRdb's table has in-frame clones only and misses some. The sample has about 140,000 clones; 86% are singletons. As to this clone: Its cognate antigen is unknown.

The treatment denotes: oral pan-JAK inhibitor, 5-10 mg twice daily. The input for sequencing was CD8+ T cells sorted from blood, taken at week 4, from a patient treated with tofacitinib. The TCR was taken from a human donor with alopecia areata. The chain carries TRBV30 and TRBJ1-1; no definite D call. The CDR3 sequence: CAWSFLDEAFF. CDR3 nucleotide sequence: TGTGCCTGGAGTTTCCTCGATGAAGCTTTCTTT.